These T cell receptor beta chains were read from a single sample in a study of response to subunit inactivated influenza vaccine. From the RT-PCR reads, TCRdb called clonotypes with MiXCR, one entry per CDR3 protein. This table holds about 520,000 distinct CDR3 sequences, 6.5% to 8% found once. The specimen comprised PBMCs from blood, sampled around 25 months after vaccination. Every receptor here comes from a man between 50 and 75 years old who received an inactivated influenza vaccine. Each CDR3 is given with its conserved first and last residue. A D gene is named only where the DNA matches it firmly. Clone size is stated in some rows and not others, as once, few, many or a class when expanded.

v_call	clone_size	j_call	d_call	cdr3_aa	cdr3_nt
TRBV4-1	many	TRBJ1-1	-	CASTRLVMNTEAFF	TGCGCCAGCACCCGGCTGGTTATGAACACTGAAGCTTTCTTT
TRBV24-1	many	TRBJ1-2	-	CATSDVRDHGYTF	TGTGCCACCAGTGATGTCCGGGACCATGGCTACACCTTC
TRBV12-3/TRBV12-4	many	TRBJ2-7	TRBD1	CASSTWTGSYEQYF	TGTGCCAGCAGTACCTGGACAGGCTCCTACGAGCAGTACTTC
TRBV4-3	-	TRBJ2-1	-	CASSRRSGVSSNEQFF	TGCGCCAGCAGCCGCCGCTCGGGGGTTTCTAGCAATGAGCAGTTCTTC
TRBV7-2	-	TRBJ2-7	-	CASSRDVGEQYF	TGTGCCAGCAGCCGGGACGTAGGCGAGCAGTACTTC
TRBV6-5	-	TRBJ2-5	-	CASNYGRGETQYF	TGTGCCAGCAATTACGGCAGGGGAGAGACCCAGTACTTC
TRBV30	few	TRBJ1-4	TRBD1	CAWNYGQGIREKLFF	TGTGCCTGGAATTACGGACAGGGAATAAGGGAAAAACTGTTTTTT
TRBV30	-	TRBJ1-1	-	CAWKRANTEAFF	TGTGCCTGGAAGCGAGCGAACACTGAAGCTTTCTTT
TRBV20-1	few	TRBJ1-5	-	CSATKLTGNQPQHF	TGCAGTGCCACTAAACTAACCGGGAATCAGCCCCAGCATTTT
TRBV27	few	TRBJ2-3	-	CASSSVGGAWADTQYF	TGTGCCAGCAGTTCCGTAGGGGGGGCGTGGGCAGATACGCAGTATTTT
TRBV3-1	-	TRBJ2-7	TRBD2	CASSQVWTSGRSYEQYF	TGTGCCAGCAGCCAAGTTTGGACTAGCGGGCGCTCCTACGAGCAGTACTTC
TRBV6-5	few	TRBJ2-2	TRBD1	CASSWDRGRTGGELFF	TGTGCCAGCAGTTGGGACAGGGGGCGAACGGGCGGGGAGCTGTTTTTT
TRBV3-1	-	TRBJ2-3	-	CASSPRDVYGGTQYF	TGTGCCAGCAGCCCAAGAGACGTCTATGGGGGTACGCAGTATTTT
TRBV5-1	many	TRBJ2-1	TRBD2	CASNVGAGGINEQFF	TGCGCCAGCAATGTCGGAGCGGGGGGGATTAATGAGCAGTTCTTC
TRBV27	-	TRBJ2-1	-	CASSFAGGAIYNEQFF	TGTGCCAGCAGTTTCGCAGGAGGGGCCATATACAATGAGCAGTTCTTC
TRBV15	many	TRBJ2-1	TRBD2	CATSRSLAGGQDEQFF	TGTGCCACCAGCAGGAGCCTAGCGGGGGGGCAAGATGAGCAGTTCTTC
TRBV21-1	few	TRBJ2-7	-	CASRPGTSGSDPSYEQYF	TGTGCCAGCAGGCCTGGGACTAGCGGGAGCGATCCCTCCTACGAGCAGTACTTC
TRBV29-1	few	TRBJ1-1	-	CSVLTVMNTEAFF	TGCAGCGTGCTGACGGTTATGAACACTGAAGCTTTCTTT
TRBV24-1	few	TRBJ2-1	TRBD1	CATSDYGTGASYEQFF	TGTGCCACCAGTGATTACGGGACAGGGGCATCATATGAGCAGTTCTTC
TRBV4-2	-	TRBJ2-6	TRBD1	CASSPRDRGLVGANVLTF	TGTGCCAGCAGCCCCCGGGACAGGGGGCTGGTTGGGGCCAACGTCCTGACTTTC
TRBV2	-	TRBJ2-2	-	CASSVGGPGELFF	TGTGCCAGCAGTGTCGGAGGACCCGGGGAGCTGTTTTTT
TRBV12-3/TRBV12-4	-	TRBJ1-5	-	CASSSIDWLQKPQHF	TGTGCCAGCAGTTCCATTGACTGGCTTCAGAAGCCCCAGCATTTT
TRBV6-1	-	TRBJ2-3	-	CASSEAGASSAQYF	TGTGCCAGCAGTGAAGCGGGGGCCAGTAGCGCGCAGTATTTT
TRBV9	-	TRBJ2-1	TRBD2	CASSTTSGYNEQFF	TGTGCCAGCAGCACGACTAGCGGTTACAATGAGCAGTTCTTC
TRBV25-1	few	TRBJ2-7	TRBD1	CASSAPGTGYYEQYF	TGTGCCAGCAGTGCCCCCGGGACAGGGTACTACGAGCAGTACTTC